These 20 T cell receptor beta chains were sequenced from one sample in a study of cytomegalovirus exposure and HLA in healthy donors. Assay used: immunoSEQ multiplex PCR; TCRdb lists only in-frame clones, some missing. The data show roughly 100,000 clones, with about 95% seen just once and approximately 0.91% held by the top ten. The sample comprised PBMCs. The receptors stem from a woman between 18 and 29 years old in good health and CMV-seronegative.

The V gene is TRBV6-5, the J gene TRBJ1-6; D remains ambiguous. Germline values: CDR1 MNHEY, CDR2 SVGAGI. This CDR3 is 14 amino acids long. Deletions cut 6 bases from V and 9 bases from J, with 15 bases between. CDR3 sequence reads: CASSREGRGSPLHF. The CDR3 DNA follows: TGTGCCAGCAGCCGAGAGGGTCGCGGTTCACCCCTCCACTTT.

The V gene is TRBV5-1, the J gene TRBJ1-2; TRBD1 is a possible D gene (5 bases). V was shortened by 0 bases and J by 2 bases, with 14 bases between the two germline ends. Germline CDR1 and CDR2: SGHRS and YFSETQ. CDR3 size: 16 residues. CDR3 nucleotide sequence: TGCGCCAGCAGCTTGGGGGTTGGACATTCAAACTATGGCTACACCTTC. This gives the protein CASSLGVGHSNYGYTF.

V is TRBV5-1 and J is TRBJ1-2; 7 bases agree with TRBD1. Germline values: CDR1 SGHRS, CDR2 YFSETQ. CDR3 length equals 13 residues. The trim removed 0 bases at V and 8 bases at J, leaving 4 bases unmatched. The CDR3 spells CASSLGTTGGYTF. CDR3 in DNA: TGCGCCAGCAGCTTGGGAACGACAGGGGGCTACACCTTC.

The chain uses TRBV4-1 and TRBJ2-3; 7 bases map to TRBD2. Germline assignment: CDR1 MGHRA and CDR2 YSYEKL. The CDR3 is 17 residues long. The V and J ends lost 0 bases and 0 bases, in that order; junction bases with no gene match: 6. The CDR3 coding sequence is TGCGCCAGCAGCCAAGAGATCGGGGGGTACAGCACAGATACGCAGTATTTT. Its translation: CASSQEIGGYSTDTQYF.

The V gene is TRBV30, the J gene TRBJ1-3, with a weak D call TRBD1 (6 bases). CDR1 and CDR2 from the germline V gene are GTSNPN and SVGIG (reference sequence). The CDR3 has 12 residues. Trimming left V 4 bases short and J 2 bases short, with 6 bases between. CDR3 in amino acids: CAWNRAGNTIYF. CDR3 in DNA: TGTGCCTGGAACAGGGCTGGAAACACCATATATTTT.

This clone was counted once. The chain joins TRBV6-6 to TRBJ2-3; TRBD2 matches 7 bases. The CDR3 extends over 15 amino acids. The ends lost 5 bases at V and 4 bases at J; junction bases unmatched: 9. Germline V gene sequence: CDR1 MNHNY, CDR2 SVGAGI (reference sequence). The CDR3 is CASSHAPGGADTQYF. The CDR3 nucleotides read TGTGCCAGCAGTCACGCTCCGGGGGGTGCAGATACGCAGTATTTT.

The chain combines TRBV5-1 with TRBJ1-5, with TRBD1 identical over 10 bases. This CDR3 spans 15 amino acids. V lost 4 bases, J lost 5 bases, and 6 bases stayed unmatched. The V gene's germline CDR1 is SGHRS and CDR2 YFSETQ. In DNA form, the CDR3 reads TGCGCCAGCAGCCCTGGGACAGGGGTGGATCAGCCCCAGCATTTT. This sequence encodes CASSPGTGVDQPQHF.

The genes are TRBV5-1 and TRBJ2-7; 9 bases line up with TRBD2. The CDR3 runs to 15 residues. V lost 0 bases, J lost 4 bases, and 5 bases stayed unmatched. CDR1 and CDR2 from the germline V gene are SGHRS and YFSETQ. CDR3 sequence reads: CASSLEVSGGYEQYF. CDR3 nucleotides: TGCGCCAGCAGCTTGGAGGTTAGCGGGGGTTACGAGCAGTACTTC.

The chain links TRBV7-9 to TRBJ1-1; 9 bases are a match to TRBD1. CDR1 is SEHNR and CDR2 is FQNEAQ in the germline V gene (reference sequence). This CDR3 has 16 residues. After removal of 5 bases from V and 4 bases from J, the junction contained 11 bases not matched to a gene. In nucleotides, the CDR3 is TGTGCCAGCAGCCCCGATCTAACAGGGGGCGGCACTGAAGCTTTCTTT. Translated, it gives CASSPDLTGGGTEAFF.

The chain recombines TRBV7-9 with TRBJ2-5, with no clear D. With 3 bases removed from V and 2 bases from J, the gap between germline ends came to 4 bases. This CDR3 region has 12 residues. CDR1 and CDR2 from the germline V gene are SEHNR and FQNEAQ (reference sequence). The DNA of the CDR3 is TGTGCCAGCAGCTTCAGTCAAGAGACCCAGTACTTC. It encodes CASSFSQETQYF.

This chain connects TRBV5-6 to TRBJ1-1; unclear D gene. Germline V lookup: CDR1 SGHDT, CDR2 YYEEEE. The CDR3 loop spans 13 amino acids. Trimming pared 3 bases from V and 0 bases from J, leaving 6 bases between. The CDR3 here is CASSSVLNTEAFF. In DNA, the CDR3 is TGTGCCAGCAGCTCCGTGTTGAACACTGAAGCTTTCTTT.

The chain joins TRBV4-1 to TRBJ1-5, with TRBD1 matching 8 bases. CDR1 is MGHRA, CDR2 YSYEKL, per germline. The CDR3 length is 15 residues. Trimming took 3 bases from V and 2 from J; bases not matched to a gene: 3. The DNA for the CDR3 is TGCGCCAGCAGCCAGACAGGGGTAGGCAATCAGCCCCAGCATTTT. It encodes CASSQTGVGNQPQHF.

This clone was observed once. V gene TRBV6-5 combines with J gene TRBJ1-2; TRBD1 is a possible D gene (6 bases). V lost 3 bases to trimming and J lost 1 base, with 9 bases between them. Germline CDR1 reads MNHEY; CDR2 reads SVGAGI. CDR3 length: 14 residues. For the CDR3, the DNA is TGTGCCAGCAGTTATGGGACAAGTAACTATGGCTACACCTTC. This encodes CASSYGTSNYGYTF.

The V gene is TRBV9, the J gene TRBJ2-3; TRBD2 matches at 7 bases. This CDR3 has 14 amino acids. CDR1 SGDLS and CDR2 YYNGEE come from the germline V gene. V shed 4 bases and J 14 bases; nucleotides not matched to a gene: 16. CDR3 protein: CASSQHEERGGLYF. The CDR3 DNA is TGTGCCAGCAGCCAACATGAGGAGCGGGGAGGCCTGTATTTT.

The gene calls are TRBV30 and TRBJ2-7; a weak D match, TRBD2 (6 bases). Trimming shortened V by 3 bases and J by 0 bases, and 12 bases separated the two germline ends. CDR3 size: 14 residues. Germline V gene lookup returns CDR1 GTSNPN and CDR2 SVGIG (reference sequence). CDR3 sequence reads: CAWSPPGLSYEQYF. In nucleotides, the CDR3 is TGTGCCTGGAGCCCTCCGGGACTCTCCTACGAGCAGTACTTC.

The V gene is TRBV18, the J gene TRBJ1-2; TRBD1 is a possible D gene (5 bases). Trimming shortened V by 3 bases and J by 3 bases, and 8 bases separated the two germline ends. The CDR3 covers 13 residues. Germline values: CDR1 KGHSH, CDR2 LQKENI. The CDR3, as DNA: TGTGCCAGCTCACCGACAGCATACTATGGCTACACCTTC. The encoded protein is CASSPTAYYGYTF.

V usage is TRBV19 and J usage is TRBJ1-3; D perhaps matches TRBD1 (5 bases). Trimming took 3 bases from V and 1 from J, leaving 7 bases between them. The CDR3 has 14 amino acids. Germline assignment: CDR1 LNHDA and CDR2 SQIVND (reference sequence). CDR3 amino acids: CASSIGHSGNTIYF. The CDR3 coding sequence is TGTGCCAGTAGTATCGGACATTCTGGAAACACCATATATTTT.

This clone was recorded once. The chain joins TRBV1 to TRBJ2-5; the table's D call of TRBD2 was not tested on the DNA. TRBV1 is recorded as a pseudogene. There are 18 residues in the CDR3. The CDR3 coding sequence is TGCACCAGCAGCCAAGTGGAGCCCATTAAGAGCGCGGAAGAGACCCAGTACTTC. This gives the protein CTSSQVEPIKSAEETQYF.

This chain connects TRBV30 to TRBJ2-5, with D perhaps matching TRBD1 (6 bases). Germline loops: CDR1 GTSNPN, CDR2 SVGIG (reference sequence). V gave up 0 bases and J gave up 4 bases, with 9 bases separating them. The CDR3 spans 13 residues. In nucleotides, the CDR3 is TGTGCCTGGAGTGTAGGGACAACAGAGACCCAGTACTTC. Residues: CAWSVGTTETQYF.

The chain combines TRBV13 with TRBJ2-7; weak D call: TRBD2 (7 bases). Germline assignment: CDR1 PRHDT and CDR2 FYEKMQ (reference sequence). Trimming pared 3 bases from V and 1 base from J, leaving 10 bases between. This CDR3 comprises 14 residues. The CDR3 coding sequence is TGTGCCAGCAGCTTCAGGGGAGGGTCCTACGAGCAGTACTTC. Amino acid sequence: CASSFRGGSYEQYF.